The rows below give T cell receptor beta chains drawn from one sample of a study of blood T cell repertoires in COVID-19. Sequenced by immunoSEQ multiplex PCR; TCRdb stores in-frame clones only, minus some. This sample has around 250,000 clones, with around 84% found just once. Material: PBMCs or T cells enriched from blood (not recorded which). The receptors derive from a man aged 35-49 years who had been exposed to COVID-19. Each CDR3 is given with its conserved first and last residue. Fields, in order: J gene, V gene, CDR3 protein.

j_call: TRBJ1-1; v_call: TRBV5-1; cdr3_aa: CASSYGTVRNTEAFF
j_call: TRBJ1-2; v_call: TRBV12-3/TRBV12-4; cdr3_aa: CASSTQGAWGYTF
j_call: TRBJ1-2; v_call: TRBV7-3; cdr3_aa: CASSSTTGDGYTF
j_call: TRBJ2-1; v_call: TRBV9; cdr3_aa: CASVSTSGNNEQFF
j_call: TRBJ2-3; v_call: TRBV11-2; cdr3_aa: CASSFRYGGDTQYF
j_call: TRBJ1-1; v_call: TRBV6-5; cdr3_aa: CASSYSSQGGATEAFF
j_call: TRBJ2-7; v_call: TRBV6-5; cdr3_aa: CASIGNGYEQYF
j_call: TRBJ2-7; v_call: TRBV10-3; cdr3_aa: CAISVTGVYYEQYF
j_call: TRBJ2-6; v_call: TRBV6-5; cdr3_aa: CASSYSATGANVLTF
j_call: TRBJ2-7; v_call: TRBV6-5; cdr3_aa: CASSYSGGRGRLYF
j_call: TRBJ1-1; v_call: TRBV7-8; cdr3_aa: CASSPSFTEAFF
j_call: TRBJ2-7; v_call: TRBV11-2; cdr3_aa: CASSTASGGTYEQYF
j_call: TRBJ1-1; v_call: TRBV18; cdr3_aa: CASSPVAGTIGNTEAFF
j_call: TRBJ2-5; v_call: TRBV5-1; cdr3_aa: CASSWVAGGPETQYF
j_call: TRBJ1-2; v_call: TRBV7-9; cdr3_aa: CASSPDNLCYTF
j_call: TRBJ1-6; v_call: TRBV10-2; cdr3_aa: CASRGQGSESPLHF
j_call: TRBJ2-3; v_call: TRBV19; cdr3_aa: CASRFAVTDTQYF
j_call: TRBJ1-2; v_call: TRBV10-2; cdr3_aa: CASSEGQGVYGYTF
j_call: TRBJ1-2; v_call: TRBV18; cdr3_aa: CASSPQDRVHYGYTF
j_call: TRBJ2-3; v_call: TRBV10-1; cdr3_aa: CASSNIGLAGVTDTQYF
j_call: TRBJ1-2; v_call: TRBV9; cdr3_aa: CASGRGGGYGYTF
j_call: TRBJ2-7; v_call: TRBV2; cdr3_aa: CASFRTVYEQYF